Following are 5 T cell receptor beta chains from one sample sequenced in a study of blood T cell repertoires in COVID-19. Assay: immunoSEQ multiplex PCR; the TCRdb copy retains only in-frame clones and omits some. The sample shows some 150,000 clones, roughly nine tenths of them seen only once. The sequencing sample was made of peripheral blood. The source is a woman between 65 and 79 years old with acute or convalescent COVID-19.

This chain links TRBV15 with TRBJ1-2, with D tentatively TRBD1 (6 bases). Germline lookup yields CDR1 LNHNV and CDR2 YYDKDF (reference sequence). The V and J ends lost 3 bases and 2 bases respectively, with 7 bases between them. There are 13 residues in the CDR3. The CDR3 is CATSSGQNYGYTF. In DNA, the CDR3 is TGTGCCACCAGCAGTGGACAGAACTATGGCTACACCTTC.

The V gene is TRBV18, the J gene TRBJ2-2; 8 nucleotides line up with TRBD1. This CDR3 region has 16 residues. The V segment lost 4 bases and the J segment 1 base; nucleotides outside the gene matches: 5. Germline assignment: CDR1 KGHSH and CDR2 LQKENI. CDR3 sequence: CASSLGTGQNTGELFF. CDR3 sequence (DNA): TGTGCCAGCTCACTCGGGACAGGTCAGAACACCGGGGAGCTGTTTTTT.

This chain links TRBV6-5 with TRBJ2-1, with 13 bases aligning to TRBD2. CDR3 length equals 15 residues. Germline lookup yields CDR1 MNHEY and CDR2 SVGAGI. V lost 5 bases and J lost 4; bases outside the gene matches: 2. CDR3 bases: TGTGCCAGCAGTCAGACTAGCGGGGGGTACAATGAGCAGTTCTTC. Its protein product is CASSQTSGGYNEQFF.

This clone occurred once. CDR3 protein: CASSIGWADTQYF. The CDR3 DNA follows: TGTGCCAGCTCGATCGGTTGGGCCGATACGCAGTATTTT. This chain joins TRBV18 and TRBJ2-3, with D uncertain. The CDR3 consists of 13 residues. V lost 6 bases, J lost 6 bases, and 13 bases lay in between. Per germline, CDR1 KGHSH and CDR2 LQKENI.

This clone was detected once. The J gene is TRBJ2-3, the V gene TRBV7-9, with 12 bases fitting TRBD2. CDR3 length: 16 residues. Germline-derived CDR1 and CDR2 are SEHNR and FQNEAQ (reference sequence). Unmatched junction bases numbered 8, after V lost 5 bases and J lost 5 bases. The CDR3 region is CASSHPGLAGRDTQYF. CDR3 coding DNA: TGTGCCAGCAGCCACCCCGGACTAGCGGGAAGAGATACGCAGTATTTT.